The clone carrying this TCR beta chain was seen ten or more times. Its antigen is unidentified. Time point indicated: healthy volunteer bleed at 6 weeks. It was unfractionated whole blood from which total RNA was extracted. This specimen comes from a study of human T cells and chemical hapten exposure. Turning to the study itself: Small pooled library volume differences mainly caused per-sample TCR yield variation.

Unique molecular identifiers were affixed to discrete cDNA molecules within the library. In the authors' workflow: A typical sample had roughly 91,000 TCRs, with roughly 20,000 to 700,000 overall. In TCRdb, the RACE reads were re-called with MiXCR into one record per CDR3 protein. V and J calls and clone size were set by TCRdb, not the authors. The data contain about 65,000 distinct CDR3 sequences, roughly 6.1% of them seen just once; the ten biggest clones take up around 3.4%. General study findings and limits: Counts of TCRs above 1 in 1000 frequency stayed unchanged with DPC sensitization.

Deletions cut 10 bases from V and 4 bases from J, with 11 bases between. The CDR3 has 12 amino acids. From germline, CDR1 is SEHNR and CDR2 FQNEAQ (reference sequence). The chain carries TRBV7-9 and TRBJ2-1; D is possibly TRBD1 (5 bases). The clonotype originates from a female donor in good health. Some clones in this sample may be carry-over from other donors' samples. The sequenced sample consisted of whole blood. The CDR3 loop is CAIDRQYNEQFF. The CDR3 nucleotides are TGTGCCATCGACAGACAGTACAATGAGCAGTTCTTC.